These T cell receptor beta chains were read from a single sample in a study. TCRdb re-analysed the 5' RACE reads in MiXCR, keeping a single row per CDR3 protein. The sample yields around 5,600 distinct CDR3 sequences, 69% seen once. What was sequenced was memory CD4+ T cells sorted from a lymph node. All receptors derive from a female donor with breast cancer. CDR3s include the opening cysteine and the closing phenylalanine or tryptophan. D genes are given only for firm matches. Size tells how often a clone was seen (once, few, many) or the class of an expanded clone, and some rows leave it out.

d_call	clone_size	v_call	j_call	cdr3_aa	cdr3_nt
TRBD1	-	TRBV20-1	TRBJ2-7	CSAIGTGAYEQYF	TGCAGTGCTATTGGGACAGGGGCCTACGAGCAGTACTTC
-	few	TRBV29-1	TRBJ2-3	CSVEEGADTQYF	TGCAGCGTTGAAGAGGGGGCAGATACGCAGTATTTT
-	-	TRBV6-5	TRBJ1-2	CASSYEAGGRGYTF	TGTGCCAGCAGTTATGAGGCGGGGGGCCGCGGCTACACCTTC
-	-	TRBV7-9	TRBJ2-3	CASSLGPAGDTQYF	TGTGCCAGCAGCCTGGGCCCCGCTGGAGATACGCAGTATTTT
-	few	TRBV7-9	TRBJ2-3	CASSFSADTQYF	TGTGCCAGCAGTTTCTCAGCAGATACGCAGTATTTT
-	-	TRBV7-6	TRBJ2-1	CASSQSGGEQFF	TGTGCCAGCAGCCAAAGTGGGGGTGAGCAGTTCTTC
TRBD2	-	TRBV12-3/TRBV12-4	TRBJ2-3	CASSLKASGLAGSDTQYF	TGTGCCAGCAGTTTAAAGGCTTCGGGACTAGCGGGGTCCGATACGCAGTATTTT
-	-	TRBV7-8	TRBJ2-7	CAGSATVQSEQYF	TGTGCCGGCAGCGCGACAGTTCAAAGCGAGCAGTACTTC
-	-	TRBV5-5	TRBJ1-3	CASSLVPSSGNTIYF	TGTGCCAGCAGCTTGGTTCCGAGCTCTGGAAACACCATATATTTT
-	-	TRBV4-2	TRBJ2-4	CASSQAPGGVSAKNIQYF	TGTGCCAGCAGCCAAGCGCCGGGCGGTGTATCGGCCAAAAACATTCAGTACTTC
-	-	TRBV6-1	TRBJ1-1	CATAENWMNTEAFF	TGTGCCACGGCGGAGAATTGGATGAACACTGAAGCTTTCTTT
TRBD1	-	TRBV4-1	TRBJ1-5	CASSQESQGGNQPQHF	TGCGCCAGCAGCCAAGAGAGTCAGGGGGGGAATCAGCCCCAGCATTTT
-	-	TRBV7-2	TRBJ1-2	CASSFLSNYGYTF	TGTGCCAGCAGCTTCCTGAGTAACTATGGCTACACCTTC
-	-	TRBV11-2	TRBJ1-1	CASSLEGVGTEAFF	TGTGCCAGCAGCTTAGAGGGAGTTGGGACTGAAGCTTTCTTT
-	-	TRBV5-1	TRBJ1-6	CASSLAGTSTPLHF	TGCGCCAGCAGCTTGGCAGGCACCTCAACACCCCTCCACTTT
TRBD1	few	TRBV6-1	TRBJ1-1	CASSEDRGTEAFF	TGTGCCAGCAGTGAAGACAGGGGCACTGAAGCTTTCTTT
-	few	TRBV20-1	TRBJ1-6	CSAAGSGPNSPLHF	TGCAGTGCAGCAGGGTCCGGTCCTAATTCACCCCTCCACTTT
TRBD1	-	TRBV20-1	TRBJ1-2	CSARQGQGAYTF	TGCAGTGCTAGACAGGGACAGGGAGCCTACACCTTC
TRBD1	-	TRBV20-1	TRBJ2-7	CSASRAQGARFEQYF	TGCAGTGCTAGCAGGGCCCAGGGGGCGCGTTTCGAGCAGTACTTC
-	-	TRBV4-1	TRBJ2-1	CASSQQAPEVGSYNEQFF	TGCGCCAGCAGCCAGCAGGCGCCCGAGGTCGGGTCCTACAATGAGCAGTTCTTC
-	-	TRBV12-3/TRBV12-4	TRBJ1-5	CASSLAGARNQPQHF	TGTGCCAGCAGTTTAGCAGGGGCCCGCAATCAGCCTCAGCATTTT
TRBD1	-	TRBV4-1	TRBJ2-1	CASSPGTGWGNEQFF	TGCGCCAGCAGCCCAGGGACAGGGTGGGGCAATGAGCAGTTCTTC
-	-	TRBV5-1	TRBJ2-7	CASSLGLRDEQYF	TGCGCCAGCAGCTTGGGTTTGAGAGACGAGCAGTACTTC
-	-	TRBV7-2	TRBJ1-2	CASSPDRLTIYTF	TGTGCCAGCAGCCCTGACAGGTTAACTATCTACACCTTC
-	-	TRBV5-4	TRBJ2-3	CASSWRDTQYF	TGTGCCAGCAGCTGGAGGGATACGCAGTATTTT
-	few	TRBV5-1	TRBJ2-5	CASSLDETQYF	TGCGCCAGCAGCTTGGATGAGACCCAGTACTTC
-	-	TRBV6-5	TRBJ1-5	CASRTMRGSQPQHF	TGTGCCAGCCGTACAATGAGGGGTAGTCAGCCCCAGCATTTT
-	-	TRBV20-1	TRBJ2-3	CSAPLVGGDTQYF	TGCAGTGCTCCCCTAGTTGGGGGAGATACGCAGTATTTT
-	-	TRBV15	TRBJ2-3	CATSRDLGRGWDTQYF	TGTGCCACCAGCAGAGATCTGGGGCGCGGTTGGGATACGCAGTATTTT
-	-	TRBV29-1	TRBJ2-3	CSVGGGSTDTQYF	TGCAGCGTCGGTGGAGGTAGCACAGATACGCAGTATTTT
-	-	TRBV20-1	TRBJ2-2	CSASAGQGWELFF	TGCAGTGCTAGCGCGGGACAAGGCTGGGAGCTGTTTTTT
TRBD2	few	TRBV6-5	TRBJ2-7	CASTDGTISEQYF	TGTGCCAGCACCGACGGGACTATCTCCGAGCAGTACTTC
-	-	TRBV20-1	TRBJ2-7	CSAGRAYEQYF	TGCAGTGCTGGCAGGGCCTACGAGCAGTACTTC
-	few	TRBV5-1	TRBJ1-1	CASSRQTQGTEAFF	TGCGCCAGCAGCCGTCAAACGCAGGGGACTGAAGCTTTCTTT
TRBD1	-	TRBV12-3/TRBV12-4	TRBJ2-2	CASSPGQGFTGELFF	TGTGCCAGCAGTCCCGGACAGGGGTTCACCGGGGAGCTGTTTTTT
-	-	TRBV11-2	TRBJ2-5	CASSLNRETQYF	TGTGCCAGCAGCTTAAATAGAGAGACCCAGTACTTC
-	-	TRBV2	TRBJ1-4	CASSDYRDPVLEKLFF	TGTGCCAGCAGCGATTACCGGGACCCCGTTTTAGAAAAACTGTTTTTT
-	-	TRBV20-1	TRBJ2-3	CSAYRTDTQYF	TGCAGTGCTTACCGAACAGATACGCAGTATTTT
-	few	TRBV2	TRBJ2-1	CASSGAGAHGEQFF	TGTGCCAGCAGTGGGGCGGGGGCCCATGGTGAGCAGTTCTTC
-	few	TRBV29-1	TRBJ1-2	CSVVTLGRGYTF	TGCAGTGTTGTGACATTAGGTCGCGGCTACACCTTC
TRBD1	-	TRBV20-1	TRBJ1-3	CSARDSVSGNTIYF	TGCAGTGCCCGGGACAGCGTCTCTGGAAACACCATATATTTT
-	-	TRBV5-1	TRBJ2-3	CASSLANLGGDTQYF	TGCGCCAGCAGCTTGGCCAACCTAGGAGGGGATACGCAGTATTTT
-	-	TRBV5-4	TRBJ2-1	CASSPLVHAYNEQFF	TGTGCCAGCAGTCCCCTAGTTCATGCCTACAATGAGCAGTTCTTC
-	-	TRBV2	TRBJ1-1	CASRRQRGENTEAFF	TGTGCCAGCAGGCGGCAAAGGGGGGAGAACACTGAAGCTTTCTTT
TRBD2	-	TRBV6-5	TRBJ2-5	CAAGASGSRETQYF	TGTGCCGCCGGGGCTAGCGGGAGTAGGGAGACCCAGTACTTC